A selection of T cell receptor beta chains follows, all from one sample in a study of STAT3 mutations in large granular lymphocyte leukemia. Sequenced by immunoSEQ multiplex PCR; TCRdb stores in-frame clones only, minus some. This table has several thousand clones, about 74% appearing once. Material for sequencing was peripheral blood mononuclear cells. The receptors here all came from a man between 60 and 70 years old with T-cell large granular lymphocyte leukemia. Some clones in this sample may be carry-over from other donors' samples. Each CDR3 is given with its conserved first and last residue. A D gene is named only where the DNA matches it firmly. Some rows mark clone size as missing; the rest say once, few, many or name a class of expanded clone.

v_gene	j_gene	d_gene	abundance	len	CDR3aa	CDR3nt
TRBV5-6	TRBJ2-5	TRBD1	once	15	CASTPYGQGIYTQYF	TGTGCCAGCACCCCTTACGGACAGGGGATATACACCCAGTACTTC
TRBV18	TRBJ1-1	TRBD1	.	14	CASSRDRMNTEAFF	TGTGCCAGCTCACGGGACAGGATGAACACTGAAGCTTTCTTT
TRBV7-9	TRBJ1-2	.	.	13	CASSWGASGGYTF	TGTGCCAGCAGCTGGGGGGCCTCAGGAGGCTACACCTTC
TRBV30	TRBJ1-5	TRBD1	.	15	CAWSSGQGRWQPQHF	TGTGCCTGGAGTTCGGGACAGGGGAGGTGGCAGCCCCAGCATTTT
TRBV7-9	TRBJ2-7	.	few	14	CASSLGTGDDEQYF	TGTGCCAGCAGCCTCGGGACGGGGGATGACGAGCAGTACTTC
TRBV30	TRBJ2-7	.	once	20	CAWSLFSGQGLGLAFYEQYF	TGTGCCTGGAGTTTGTTCTCCGGACAGGGATTGGGACTAGCCTTCTACGAGCAGTACTTC
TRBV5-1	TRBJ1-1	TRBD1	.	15	CASSRRTGVKTEAFF	TGCGCCAGCAGCAGAAGAACAGGGGTAAAGACTGAAGCTTTCTTT
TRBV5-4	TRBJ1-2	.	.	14	CASSLGQEGYGYTF	TGTGCCAGCAGCTTGGGACAGGAAGGGTATGGCTACACCTTC
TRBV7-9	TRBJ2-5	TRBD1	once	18	CASSLGTGELWGQETQYF	TGTGCCAGCAGCTTAGGGACAGGGGAGCTTTGGGGACAAGAGACCCAGTACTTC
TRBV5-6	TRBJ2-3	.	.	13	CASSFGYTDTQYF	TGTGCCAGCAGCTTTGGATACACAGATACGCAGTATTTT
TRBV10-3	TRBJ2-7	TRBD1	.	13	CAIQTGQGYEQYF	TGTGCCATACAGACGGGACAGGGCTACGAGCAGTACTTC
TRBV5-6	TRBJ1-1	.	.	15	CASSLGQAGSTEAFF	TGTGCCAGCAGCTTGGGTCAGGCCGGGAGCACTGAAGCTTTCTTT
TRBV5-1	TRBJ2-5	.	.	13	CASSLAEEETQYF	TGCGCCAGCAGCTTGGCCGAAGAAGAGACCCAGTACTTC
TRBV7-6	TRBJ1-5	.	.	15	CASSASSLGNQPQHF	TGTGCCAGCAGCGCCTCTAGTCTCGGCAATCAGCCCCAGCATTTT
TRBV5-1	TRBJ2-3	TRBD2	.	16	CASSLRGGSGTDTQYF	TGCGCCAGCAGCTTGCGGGGCGGGAGTGGCACAGATACGCAGTATTTT
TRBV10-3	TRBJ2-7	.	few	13	CAISGPGITGQYF	TGTGCCATCAGTGGACCAGGGATTACCGGGCAGTACTTC
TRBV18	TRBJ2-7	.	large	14	CASSSFQGDYEQYF	TGTGCCAGCTCATCGTTCCAGGGTGACTACGAGCAGTACTTC